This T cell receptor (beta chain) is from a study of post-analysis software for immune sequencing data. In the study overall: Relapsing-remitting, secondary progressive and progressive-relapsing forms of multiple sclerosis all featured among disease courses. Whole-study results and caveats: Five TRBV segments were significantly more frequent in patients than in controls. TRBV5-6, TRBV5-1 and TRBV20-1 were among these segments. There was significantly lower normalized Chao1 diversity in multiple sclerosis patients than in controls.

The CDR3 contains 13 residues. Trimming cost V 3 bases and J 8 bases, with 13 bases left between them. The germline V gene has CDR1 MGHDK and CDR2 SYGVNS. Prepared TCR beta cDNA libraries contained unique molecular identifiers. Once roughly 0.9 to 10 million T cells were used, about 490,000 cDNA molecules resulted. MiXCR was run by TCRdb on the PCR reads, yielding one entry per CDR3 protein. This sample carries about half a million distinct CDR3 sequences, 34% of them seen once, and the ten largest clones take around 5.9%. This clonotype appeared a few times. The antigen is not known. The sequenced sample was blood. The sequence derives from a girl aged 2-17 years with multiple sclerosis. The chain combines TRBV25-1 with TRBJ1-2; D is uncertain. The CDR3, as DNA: TGTGCCAGCAGTGACCCGAACTGGATAGGCTACACCTTC. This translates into CASSDPNWIGYTF.